This TCR beta chain originates from a study of cytotoxic CD8 clonotypes in ibrutinib-treated CLL. Study information: The patient breakdown showed ten to eleven relapsed/refractory and under 16 treatment-naive cases, with some 18 IGHV unmutated.

With regard to this clone: Its matching antigen is unknown.

This CDR3 spans 15 amino acids. The V gene lost 4 bases and the J gene lost 3 bases, with 16 bases spanning the gap. Germline CDR1 and CDR2: SGDLS and YYNGEE. Findings and limits, study-wide: Sampling time points were not equivalent between sustained-remission and progressing patients. Higher circulating CD8+ T-cell counts strongly accompanied higher baseline clonality, above age-matched healthy donors.

Depths of 1 in 200,000 to 1 in 1 million T cells were the sequencing target. The table came from immunoSEQ multiplex PCR; TCRdb's copy has only in-frame clones and leaves some out. The sample has 35,000 or so clones, about two thirds seen once. The sample in question was PBMCs, obtained at disease progression, from a patient treated with ibrutinib. The source is a human donor with chronic lymphocytic leukemia. The chain carries TRBV9 and TRBJ2-5; D call uncertain. CDR3 residues: CASSPRSSPEETQYF. The CDR3 DNA follows: TGTGCCAGCAGCCCCCGTTCTAGTCCGGAAGAGACCCAGTACTTC.